This TCR beta chain stems from a study of CD8 T cells in Susac syndrome. Overall study: Among the sequenced Susac syndrome patients, over five had active disease while roughly 8 were in remission. At the time of blood draw, patients with Susac syndrome were therapy-naive, receiving corticosteroids, or receiving intravenous immunoglobulin alone. Overall study results and limits: As the study acknowledged, the number of individuals who were part of its TCR sequencing and HLA analysis was relatively small.

Germline CDR1 is GTSNPN and CDR2 is SVGIG (reference sequence). The CDR3 spans 11 residues. Reverse transcription of 0.5 to 1 ug RNA used random hexamers. Amplification of TCR beta CDR3 spanned 54 Vbeta and 13 Jbeta via immunoSEQ multiplex PCR. TCRdb re-called the immunoSEQ multiplex PCR reads through MiXCR, storing one row per CDR3 protein. The table includes about 240,000 distinct CDR3 sequences, 90% to 96% detected once. Remarks on this clonotype: As yet, its antigen is unknown. The junction and the germline gene differ at one end; a read error may be behind it.

Input material: CD4+ T cells from PBMCs. The sequence was collected from a human donor with Susac syndrome. The gene calls are TRBV30 and TRBJ1-2, with D unclear. The CDR3 DNA reads as TGTGCCTGGAGTGTACTACGGGCGGCTTTCTTC. Amino acid sequence: CAWSVLRAAFF.